This passage covers 29 T cell receptor beta chains from one sample sequenced in a study of regulatory T cells in long-lasting Graves disease. The time point is: persistent/refractory GD, antithyroid drugs over 5 years with positive TRAb. RNA extracted from PBMCs served as the sequencing template. Assembly of TCR beta libraries relied on iRepertoire HTBI primers together with Arm-PCR of CDR3 regions. One entry per CDR3 protein, called by TCRdb with MiXCR from the multiplex PCR reads. The sample lists under 450,000 distinct CDR3 sequences; roughly 24% were seen once. The material sequenced was peripheral blood mononuclear cells (PBMCs), taken when the disease was refractory, from a patient treated with antithyroid drugs. The origin of the receptors is a woman in her thirties or forties with Graves disease.

This clonotype was seen a handful of times. This sequence joins TRBV2 and TRBJ2-3; D possibly corresponds to TRBD2 (6 bases). Trimming stripped 7 bases from V and 7 bases from J, with 18 bases between. Germline-derived CDR1 and CDR2 are SNHLY and FYNNEI. This CDR3 region has 14 residues. The chain's CDR3 is CASIRTSGGNTQYF. Written as DNA, the CDR3 is TGTGCCAGCATTAGGACCTCAGGAGGGAATACGCAGTATTTT.

This clonotype was seen a handful of times. This chain connects TRBV7-9 to TRBJ2-7; 10 bases agree with TRBD2. Germline-derived CDR1 and CDR2 are SEHNR and FQNEAQ (reference sequence). This CDR3 is built from 15 residues. V shed 5 bases and J 2 bases; nucleotides not matched to a gene: 6. The CDR3 is CASSRVAGGPYEQYF. The DNA of the CDR3 is TGTGCCAGCAGCCGCGTAGCGGGAGGCCCCTACGAGCAGTACTTC.

This clonotype was seen repeatedly, ten times or more. The rearrangement joins TRBV9 to TRBJ1-5; D possibly corresponds to TRBD1 (6 bases). The germline gives CDR1 SGDLS, CDR2 YYNGEE. Trimming removed 5 bases from V and 5 bases from J, with 17 bases in between. CDR3 length: 15 residues. CDR3 DNA: TGTGCCAGCAGTTGGGGCGGGGGCTTGGATCAGCCCCAGCATTTT. It specifies CASSWGGGLDQPQHF.

This sequence joins TRBV7-9 and TRBJ1-3; unclear D gene. Germline V lookup: CDR1 SEHNR, CDR2 FQNEAQ (reference sequence). The V gene lost 2 bases and the J gene lost 8 bases, with 7 bases spanning the gap. The CDR3 extends over 12 amino acids. This CDR3 is CASSLRWDTIYF. DNA of the CDR3: TGTGCCAGCAGCTTAAGGTGGGACACCATATATTTT.

There are many counts of this clonotype. J is TRBJ1-4 and V is TRBV28; 7 positions match TRBD1. CDR1 and CDR2 from the germline V gene are MDHEN and SYDVKM. The CDR3 sequence is 13 residues long. V gave up 6 bases and J gave up 5 bases; unmatched junction bases: 3. The CDR3: CASRPTGNEKLFF. CDR3 DNA: TGTGCCAGCAGACCGACAGGGAATGAAAAACTGTTTTTT.

This clonotype has at least ten counts. V usage is TRBV28 and J usage is TRBJ2-2; weak D call: TRBD1 (6 bases). V shed 6 bases and J shed 2 bases, with 13 bases lying between them. The CDR3 loop spans 15 amino acids. Germline-derived CDR1 and CDR2 are MDHEN and SYDVKM. The DNA of the CDR3 is TGTGCCAGCAGCCCGGGACACACTAACACCGGGGAGCTGTTTTTT. Amino acids: CASSPGHTNTGELFF.

There are many counts of this clonotype. The genes are TRBV20-1 and TRBJ2-5; D remains unclear. The germline V and J ends were trimmed by 3 bases and 5 bases, with 4 bases remaining between them. This CDR3 spans 10 amino acids. Germline V gives CDR1 DFQATT, CDR2 SNEGSKA (reference sequence). The CDR3 spells CSASIETQYF. DNA of the CDR3: TGCAGTGCTAGTATCGAGACCCAGTACTTC.

On this clonotype: A read error may account for a junction end that differs from germline. The chain couples TRBV5-1 to TRBJ2-7, with 13 bases matching TRBD2. The V gene's germline CDR1 is SGHRS and CDR2 YFSETQ. The CDR3 loop spans 16 amino acids. The CDR3: CASRPGLAGLSHEQYF. Written as DNA, the CDR3 is TGCGCCAGCAGACCGGGACTAGCGGGACTCTCCCACGAGCAGTACTTC.

At least ten counts were recorded for this clonotype. The chain joins TRBV5-1 to TRBJ1-5, with D uncertain. This CDR3 has 14 residues. V shed 0 bases and J shed 3 bases, with 7 bases lying between them. Germline V CDR1 and CDR2: SGHRS, YFSETQ. CDR3 DNA sequence: TGCGCCAGCAGCTTGGAGGGTCCCAATCAGCCCCAGCATTTT. The encoded protein is CASSLEGPNQPQHF.

This clonotype was picked up a small number of times. The CDR3 DNA sequence: TGTGCCAGCAGTCCACAGGCTACCAGGGGGCTCACCGGGGAGCTGTTTTTT. It codes for CASSPQATRGLTGELFF. The chain has TRBV28 and TRBJ2-2, with 8 bases that match TRBD1. The length of the CDR3 is 17 residues. Germline CDR1 reads MDHEN; CDR2 reads SYDVKM. V dropped 5 bases and J dropped 4; count of bases not matched to a gene: 12.

In its sample, this clonotype was seen many times. DNA of the CDR3: TGTGCCAGCAGTTTAGTCACCGGGGAGCTGTTTTTT. It codes for CASSLVTGELFF. The chain recombines TRBV28 with TRBJ2-2; D call uncertain. V lost 2 bases and J 4 bases, leaving 2 bases between the germline ends. Germline CDR1 is MDHEN and CDR2 is SYDVKM. The CDR3 contains 12 residues. The variable domain in full, with the rest retrieved from reference TRBV28 and TRBJ2-2, is DVKVTQSSRYLVKRTGEKVFLECVQDMDHENMFWYRQDPGLGLRLIYFSYDVKMKEKGDIPEGYSVSREKKERFSLILESASTNQTSMYLCASSLVTGELFFGEGSRLTVL.

This clonotype has a single count. Mismatch with germline at one junction end may stem from a read error. The chain recombines TRBV6-2 or TRBV6-3 with TRBJ2-2; 8 bases align to TRBD1. The CDR3 consists of 15 residues. Germline V gene data show CDR1 as MNHEY and CDR2 as SVGEGT. CDR3 in amino acids: CASSDQGALTGELLF. As DNA, the CDR3 is TGTGCCAGCAGTGATCAGGGGGCGCTCACCGGGGAGCTGCTTTTT.

The gene calls are TRBV15 and TRBJ2-3; the D is unclear. The germline CDR1 and CDR2 sequences are LNHNV and YYDKDF (reference sequence). CDR3 length equals 12 residues. V lost 5 bases, J lost 4 bases, and 7 bases lay in between. In nucleotides, the CDR3 is TGTGCCACCAGCTGGCCAGCAGATACGCAGTATTTT. Amino acids: CATSWPADTQYF.

This clonotype came up many times. The rearrangement uses TRBV2 and TRBJ1-5; tentatively, D is TRBD1 (6 bases). Trimming shortened V by 1 base and J by 6 bases, and 13 bases separated the two germline ends. The germline gives CDR1 SNHLY, CDR2 FYNNEI. This CDR3 is built from 15 residues. The CDR3 protein is CASSEGQGFSQPQHF. The DNA of the CDR3 is TGTGCCAGCAGTGAAGGGCAGGGGTTCAGTCAGCCCCAGCATTTT.

The chain has TRBV4-1 and TRBJ2-5; D not certain. CDR1 MGHRA and CDR2 YSYEKL come from the germline V gene. Trimming took off 0 bases at V and 5 bases at J, with 7 bases between the two ends. There are 13 residues in the CDR3. The CDR3 region has the DNA TGCGCCAGCAGCCAAGAGGCGCCGGAGACCCAGTACTTC. Translating it yields CASSQEAPETQYF.

This rearrangement joins TRBV7-2 to TRBJ1-4, with D perhaps matching TRBD1 (5 bases). Per the germline V gene, CDR1 is SGHTA and CDR2 is FQGNSA. Between the trimmed V and J ends, which lost 5 bases and 7 bases, there was a span of 14 bases. The CDR3 has 14 amino acids. The CDR3 sequence: CASSPAGRSEKLFF. The CDR3 DNA follows: TGTGCCAGCAGCCCCGCAGGGAGGAGTGAAAAACTGTTTTTT.

This clonotype was detected many times. V is TRBV2 and J is TRBJ1-2, with D perhaps TRBD1 (6 bases). Germline CDR1 is SNHLY and CDR2 is FYNNEI. The CDR3 has 13 residues. Trimming left V 3 bases short and J 6 bases short, with 11 bases between. The CDR3 DNA reads TGTGCCAGCAGTGATCAGGGGCTTAATGGCTACACCTTC. Its translation: CASSDQGLNGYTF.

At least ten counts were recorded for this clonotype. The rearrangement links TRBV28 to TRBJ2-7; D might be TRBD2 (5 bases). The CDR3 is made up of 17 amino acids. Germline V gives CDR1 MDHEN, CDR2 SYDVKM. V was pared by 8 bases and J by 4 bases, with 27 bases between. CDR3 sequence (DNA): TGTGCCAGCGGTAAATCCGGGATCCTGACTATACTATACGAGCAGTACTTC. Its translation: CASGKSGILTILYEQYF.

This clonotype was observed a few times. The genes are TRBV5-5 and TRBJ2-7, with unresolved D. Trimming stripped 0 bases from V and 5 bases from J, with 9 bases between. Germline lookup yields CDR1 SGHKS and CDR2 YYEKEE (reference sequence). This CDR3 is 13 amino acids long. The CDR3 spells CASSLVQLHEQYF. The CDR3, as DNA: TGTGCCAGCAGCTTGGTACAGCTCCACGAGCAGTACTTC.

This clonotype has at least ten counts. The J gene is TRBJ1-6, the V gene TRBV20-1; D remains unclear. V lost 3 bases and J lost 11, with 8 bases in between. This CDR3 is 11 amino acids long. Germline CDR1 reads DFQATT; CDR2 reads SNEGSKA (reference sequence). The CDR3 DNA reads as TGCAGTGCTAGGCGGGGTCCACCCCTCCACTTT. It translates to CSARRGPPLHF.

This clonotype appeared many times. The J gene is TRBJ2-7, the V gene TRBV20-1, with 8 bases that match TRBD1. V shed 3 bases, J shed 3 bases, and the junction held 13 bases outside the gene matches. This CDR3 has 16 amino acids. The germline CDR1 and CDR2 sequences are DFQATT and SNEGSKA (reference sequence). The CDR3 reads CSASKRFPDRDYEQYF. Here the CDR3 DNA reads TGCAGTGCTAGTAAACGGTTCCCGGACAGGGACTACGAGCAGTACTTC.

This clonotype was seen more than once but under ten times. The chain recombines TRBV5-1 with TRBJ1-1; D is possibly TRBD1 (5 bases). The V and J ends lost 6 bases and 5 bases respectively, with 14 bases between them. Per germline, CDR1 SGHRS and CDR2 YFSETQ. The CDR3 extends over 13 amino acids. CDR3 in DNA: TGCGCCAGCACTCCCCCCGGGGGGACTGAAGCTTTCTTT. This translates into CASTPPGGTEAFF. Together with reference TRBV5-1 and TRBJ1-1, the CDR3 gives the full variable domain: KAGVTQTPRYLIKTRGQQVTLSCSPISGHRSVSWYQQTPGQGLQFLFEYFSETQRNKGNFPGRFSGRQFSNSRSEMNVSTLELGDSALYLCASTPPGGTEAFFGQGTRLTVV.

The chain recombines TRBV2 with TRBJ1-4, with D possibly matching TRBD1 (6 bases). The germline V gene has CDR1 SNHLY and CDR2 FYNNEI. The CDR3 has 16 amino acids. Trimming shortened V by 9 bases and J by 7 bases, and 24 bases separated the two germline ends. Here the CDR3 reads CASAGTRVSYSEKLFF. CDR3 sequence (DNA): TGTGCCAGTGCCGGGACACGGGTGTCTTATAGTGAAAAACTGTTTTTT.

The V and J genes are TRBV11-2 and TRBJ1-3; D might be TRBD1 (5 bases). This CDR3 has 15 residues. V was clipped by 5 bases and J by 4 bases, with 15 bases between them. The germline CDR1 and CDR2 sequences are SGHAT and FQNNGV. CDR3 sequence (DNA): TGTGCCAGCAGCCAAGATTGGCAGGGAGGAAACACCATATATTTT. Amino acid sequence: CASSQDWQGGNTIYF.

On this clonotype itself: Since a much larger clone is just one base distant, this may be a read error. The chain combines TRBV11-1 with TRBJ2-1; 10 positions match TRBD2. CDR1 is SGHAT and CDR2 is FQDESV in the germline V gene (reference sequence). Losses at the gene ends were 1 base for V and 8 bases for J; bases not matched to a gene: 5. This CDR3 is built from 15 residues. Here the CDR3 reads CASSLGLAGADEQFF. Written as DNA, the CDR3 is TGTGCCAGCAGCTTAGGTCTAGCGGGAGCCGATGAGCAGTTCTTC.

This clonotype occurred once. This may be a read error, as it is one base from a much larger clone. J is TRBJ2-7 and V is TRBV11-2; 7 nucleotides line up with TRBD1. This CDR3 is 14 amino acids long. In germline, CDR1 is SGHAT, CDR2 FQNNGV. The junction had 7 bases not matched to a gene; V was cut back by 8 bases and J by 0 bases. The CDR3 nucleotides read TGTGCCAGCGGCGTCTACAGGGGCTCCTACGAGCAGTACTTC. Translation gives CASGVYRGSYEQYF.

The rearrangement links TRBV19 to TRBJ1-1; no reliable D call. V gave up 6 bases and J gave up 5 bases, with 7 bases separating them. There are 11 residues in the CDR3. The germline CDR1 and CDR2 sequences are LNHDA and SQIVND (reference sequence). The CDR3 DNA is TGTGCCAGTAGGCAGAGAACTGAAGCTTTCTTT. Translation gives CASRQRTEAFF.

This clonotype showed up many times. V and J are TRBV6-1 and TRBJ1-5; perhaps TRBD1 as D (5 bases). The CDR3 is made up of 14 amino acids. Trimming cost V 6 bases and J 4 bases, with 13 bases left between them. The germline gives CDR1 MNHNS, CDR2 SASEGT. The CDR3 spells CASSNRDGNQPQHF. The DNA for the CDR3 is TGTGCCAGCAGCAACCGGGACGGAAATCAGCCCCAGCATTTT.

This clonotype was detected ten times or more. The gene calls are TRBV28 and TRBJ2-5, with D unresolved. This CDR3 spans 12 amino acids. V was clipped by 3 bases and J by 3 bases, with 5 bases between them. Germline CDR1 and CDR2: MDHEN and SYDVKM. In DNA, the CDR3 is TGTGCCAGCAGTTTTCCGGAAGAGACCCAGTACTTC. Its protein is CASSFPEETQYF.